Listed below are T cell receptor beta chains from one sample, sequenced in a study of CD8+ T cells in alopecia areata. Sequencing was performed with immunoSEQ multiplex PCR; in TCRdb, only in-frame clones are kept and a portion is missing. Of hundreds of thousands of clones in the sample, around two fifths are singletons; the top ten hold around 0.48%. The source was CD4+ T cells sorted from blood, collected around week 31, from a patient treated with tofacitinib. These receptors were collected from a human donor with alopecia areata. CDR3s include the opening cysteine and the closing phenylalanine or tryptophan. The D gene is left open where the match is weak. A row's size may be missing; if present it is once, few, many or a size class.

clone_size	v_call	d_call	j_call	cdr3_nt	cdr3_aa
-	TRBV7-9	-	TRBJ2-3	TGTGCCAGCAGCTTCGAACAGGGCCCGAAGTATTTT	CASSFEQGPKYF
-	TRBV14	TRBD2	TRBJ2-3	TGTGCCAGCAGCCGGGGCGGGGGAACAGATACGCAGTATTTT	CASSRGGGTDTQYF
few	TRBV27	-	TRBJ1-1	TGTGCCAGCAGTTCGGGGCCAAAGAACACTGAAGCTTTCTTT	CASSSGPKNTEAFF
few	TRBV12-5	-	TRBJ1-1	TGTGCTAGTGGTTTGGGACAAACGTTGGCTTTCTTT	CASGLGQTLAFF
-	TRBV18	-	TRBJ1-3	TGTGCCAGCTCATCAAGGGGATCTGGAAACACCATATATTTT	CASSSRGSGNTIYF
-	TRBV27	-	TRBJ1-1	TGTGCCAGCAGTTTACCCCCTGGACGGGGAAACACTGAAGCTTTCTTT	CASSLPPGRGNTEAFF
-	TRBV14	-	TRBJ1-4	TGTGCCAGCAGCCCAGGGATAGCTGAAAAACTGTTTTTT	CASSPGIAEKLFF
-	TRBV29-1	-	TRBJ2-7	TGCAGCGTTGAGGTGCGGGGCTTCTACGAGCAGTACTTC	CSVEVRGFYEQYF
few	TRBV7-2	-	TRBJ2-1	TGTGCCAGCAGCTCGAAAAGAATCTACAATGAGCAGTTCTTC	CASSSKRIYNEQFF
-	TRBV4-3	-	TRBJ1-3	TGCGCCAGCAGCCGTCCAGGTCTCCACTCTGGAAACACCATATATTTT	CASSRPGLHSGNTIYF
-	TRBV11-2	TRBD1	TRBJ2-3	TGTGCCAGCAGGGGACAGGGGACAGATACGCAGTATTTT	CASRGQGTDTQYF
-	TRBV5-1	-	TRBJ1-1	TGCGCCAGCAGCTTGGGCAGGGAAGGGGAAGCTTTCTTT	CASSLGREGEAFF
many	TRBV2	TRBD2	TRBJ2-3	TGTGCCAGCAGTCCCCGACTAGCGGGGGACTTCACAGATACGCAGTATTTT	CASSPRLAGDFTDTQYF
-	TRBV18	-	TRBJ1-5	TGTGCCAGCTCCGTGACCGGCAATCAGCCCCAGCATTTT	CASSVTGNQPQHF
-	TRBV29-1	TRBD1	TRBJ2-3	TGCAGCGGGAAGCGGTGGGGACAGGGAGTAGTAAGGAGCACAGATACGCAGTATTTT	CSGKRWGQGVVRSTDTQYF
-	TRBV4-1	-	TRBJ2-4	TGCGCCAGCAGCCAAGACGTGAGGGGATCCTGGAACATTCAGTACTTC	CASSQDVRGSWNIQYF
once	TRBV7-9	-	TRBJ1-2	TGTGCCAGCCTAAGACTGGACTATGGCTACACCTTC	CASLRLDYGYTF
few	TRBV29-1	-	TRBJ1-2	TGCAGCGTCCGACTAGATGGCTACACCTTC	CSVRLDGYTF
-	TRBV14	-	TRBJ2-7	TGTGCCAGCAGCCAAGCAGGGTATCCCTACGAGCAGTACTTC	CASSQAGYPYEQYF
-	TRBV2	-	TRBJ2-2	TGTGCCAGCAGTGTTGCGGGCACCGGGGAGCTGTTTTTT	CASSVAGTGELFF
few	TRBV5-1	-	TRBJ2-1	TGCGCCAGCAGCTTGGGACAGGACTACAATGAGCAGTTCTTC	CASSLGQDYNEQFF
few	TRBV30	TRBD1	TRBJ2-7	TGTGCCTGGAGGGACAGGAGATTTTACGAGCAGTACTTC	CAWRDRRFYEQYF
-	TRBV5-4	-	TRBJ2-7	TGTGCCAGCAGCTTCCCGGACGGAGGGGACGAGCAGTACTTC	CASSFPDGGDEQYF
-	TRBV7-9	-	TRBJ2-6	TGTGCCAGCAGCTCCGACAGGTCCTCTGGGGCCAACGTCCTGACTTTC	CASSSDRSSGANVLTF
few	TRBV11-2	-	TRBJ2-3	TGTGCCAGCAGCTTCAAACGCACAGATACGCAGTATTTT	CASSFKRTDTQYF
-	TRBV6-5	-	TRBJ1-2	TGTGCCAGAGTTGGCAGGCAAGGGGATGGCTACACCTTC	CARVGRQGDGYTF